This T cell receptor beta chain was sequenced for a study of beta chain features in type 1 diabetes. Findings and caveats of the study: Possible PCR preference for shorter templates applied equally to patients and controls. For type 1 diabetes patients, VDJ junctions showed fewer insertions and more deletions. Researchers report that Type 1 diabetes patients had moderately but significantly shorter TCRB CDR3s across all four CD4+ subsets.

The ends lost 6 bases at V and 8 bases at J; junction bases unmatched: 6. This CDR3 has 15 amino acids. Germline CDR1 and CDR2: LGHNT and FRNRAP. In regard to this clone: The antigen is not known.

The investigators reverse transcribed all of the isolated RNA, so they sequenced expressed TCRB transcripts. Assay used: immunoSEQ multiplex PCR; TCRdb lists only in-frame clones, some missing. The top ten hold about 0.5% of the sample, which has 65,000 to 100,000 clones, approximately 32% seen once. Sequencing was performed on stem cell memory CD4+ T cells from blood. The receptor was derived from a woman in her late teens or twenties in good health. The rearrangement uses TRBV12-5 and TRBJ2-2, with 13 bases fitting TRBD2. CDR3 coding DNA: TGTGCTAGTGGCCCTGGACTAGCGGGGGTGGGGGAGCTGTTTTTT. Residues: CASGPGLAGVGELFF.